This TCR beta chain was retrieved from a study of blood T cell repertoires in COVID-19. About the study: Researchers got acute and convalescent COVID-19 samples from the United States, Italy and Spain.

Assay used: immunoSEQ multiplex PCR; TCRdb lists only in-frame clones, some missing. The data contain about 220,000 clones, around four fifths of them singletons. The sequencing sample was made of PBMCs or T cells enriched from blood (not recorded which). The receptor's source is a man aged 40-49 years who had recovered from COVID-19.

In DNA, the CDR3 is TGTGCCAGCACCGAGCAAGGGACAGGGAGGACCGGGGAGCTGTTTTTT. This translates into CASTEQGTGRTGELFF. V usage is TRBV25-1 and J usage is TRBJ2-2; the match to TRBD1 covers 9 bases. This CDR3 has 16 residues. Germline assignment: CDR1 MGHDK and CDR2 SYGVNS. V was pared by 7 bases and J by 5 bases, with 11 bases of the junction left unmatched.